This T cell receptor beta chain emerged from a study of spatial heterogeneity in lung cancer. The CDR3 covers 16 residues. The V gene's germline CDR1 is MGHRA and CDR2 YSYEKL. V was trimmed by 1 base and J by 1 base, leaving 13 bases between them. This clonotype was seen at least ten times. Its antigen remains unidentified. One entry per CDR3 protein, called by TCRdb with MiXCR from the 5' RACE reads. The sample contains some 8,300 distinct CDR3 sequences, around 5% of which appear only once. As to time point: sample taken at primary tumor resection. Points from the study as a whole: Tumor mutation count correlated with how many alpha and beta TCRs expanded intratumorally.

V usage is TRBV4-1 and J usage is TRBJ1-2; D gene uncertain. This clonotype originated in a female donor with early-stage non-small cell lung cancer. The sequencing used lung tumor tissue, collected at surgery. The CDR3 region is CASSQGAVLLNYGYTF. The CDR3 bases are TGCGCCAGCAGCCAAGGGGCAGTCCTCCTTAACTATGGCTACACCTTC.